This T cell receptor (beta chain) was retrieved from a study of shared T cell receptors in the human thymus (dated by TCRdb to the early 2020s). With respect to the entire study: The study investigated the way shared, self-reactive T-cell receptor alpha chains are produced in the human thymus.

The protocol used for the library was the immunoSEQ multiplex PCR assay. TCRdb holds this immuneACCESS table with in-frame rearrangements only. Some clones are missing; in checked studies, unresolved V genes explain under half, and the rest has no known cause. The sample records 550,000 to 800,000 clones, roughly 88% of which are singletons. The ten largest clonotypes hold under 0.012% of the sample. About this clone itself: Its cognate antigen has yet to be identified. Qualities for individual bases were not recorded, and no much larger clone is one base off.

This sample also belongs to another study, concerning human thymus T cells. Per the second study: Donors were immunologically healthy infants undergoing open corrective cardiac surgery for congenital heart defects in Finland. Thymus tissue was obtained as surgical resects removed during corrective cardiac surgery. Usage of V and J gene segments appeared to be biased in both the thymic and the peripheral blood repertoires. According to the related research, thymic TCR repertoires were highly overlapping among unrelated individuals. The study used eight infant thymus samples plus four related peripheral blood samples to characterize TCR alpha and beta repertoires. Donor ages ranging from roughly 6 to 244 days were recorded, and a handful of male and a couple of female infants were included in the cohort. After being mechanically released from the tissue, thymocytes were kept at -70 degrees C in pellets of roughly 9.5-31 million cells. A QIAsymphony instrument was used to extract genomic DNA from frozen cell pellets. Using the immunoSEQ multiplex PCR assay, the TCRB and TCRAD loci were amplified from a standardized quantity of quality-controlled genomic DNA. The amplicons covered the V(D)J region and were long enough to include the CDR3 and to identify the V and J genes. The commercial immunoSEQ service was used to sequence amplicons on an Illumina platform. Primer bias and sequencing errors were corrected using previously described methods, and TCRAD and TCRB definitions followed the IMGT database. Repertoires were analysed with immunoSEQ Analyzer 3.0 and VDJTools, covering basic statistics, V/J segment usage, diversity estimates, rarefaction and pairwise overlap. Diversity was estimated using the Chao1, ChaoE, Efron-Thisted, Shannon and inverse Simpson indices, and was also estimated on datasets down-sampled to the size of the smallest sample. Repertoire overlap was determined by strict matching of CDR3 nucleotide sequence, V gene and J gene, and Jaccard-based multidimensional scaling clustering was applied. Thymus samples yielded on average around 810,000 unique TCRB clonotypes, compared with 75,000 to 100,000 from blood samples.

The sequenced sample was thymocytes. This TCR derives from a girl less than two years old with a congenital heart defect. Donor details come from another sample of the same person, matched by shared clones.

The DNA sequence is given as TGCAGCGTTGTCACAGGGGGCCGAGAGACCCAGTACTTC. This sequence encodes CSVVTGGRETQYF. This chain is built from TRBV29-1 and TRBJ2-5, and TRBD1 aligns with 9 junction nucleotides. CDR1 and CDR2 (SQVTM, ANQGSEA) derive from the germline V gene. Including the terminal cysteine and phenylalanine, the CDR3 comprises 13 residues. Just the 39-base CDR3 DNA is kept, in frame starting at base 1. Trimming accounts for 4 bases at V and 4 bases at J, while the number of junction bases matched to no gene is 4. When the CDR3 is completed using the reference TRBV29-1 and TRBJ2-5 genes on either side, the full variable domain is SAVISQKPSRDICQRGTSLTIQCQVDSQVTMMFWYRQQPGQSLTLIATANQGSEATYESGFVIDKFPISRPNLTFSTLTVSNMSPEDSSIYLCSVVTGGRETQYFGPGTRLLVL.